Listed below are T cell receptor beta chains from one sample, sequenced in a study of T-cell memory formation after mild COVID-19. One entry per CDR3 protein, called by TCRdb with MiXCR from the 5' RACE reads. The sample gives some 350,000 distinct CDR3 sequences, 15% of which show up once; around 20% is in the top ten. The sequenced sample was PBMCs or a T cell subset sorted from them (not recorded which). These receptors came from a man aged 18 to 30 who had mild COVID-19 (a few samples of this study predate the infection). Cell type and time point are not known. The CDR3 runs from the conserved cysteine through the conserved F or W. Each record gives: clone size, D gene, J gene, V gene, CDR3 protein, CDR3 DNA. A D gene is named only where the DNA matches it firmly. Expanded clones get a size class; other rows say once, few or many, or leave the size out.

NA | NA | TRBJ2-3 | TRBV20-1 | CSARAGSSDTQYF | TGCAGTGCTAGAGCGGGCAGCTCAGATACGCAGTATTTT
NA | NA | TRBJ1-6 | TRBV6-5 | CASSYWGLNSPLHF | TGTGCCAGCAGTTACTGGGGTTTGAATTCACCCCTCCACTTT
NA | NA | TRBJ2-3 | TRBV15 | CATTEGHSTDTQYF | TGTGCCACTACCGAGGGGCATAGCACAGATACGCAGTATTTT
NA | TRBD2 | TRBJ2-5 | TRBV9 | CASSERGGFEETQYF | TGTGCCAGCAGCGAGCGGGGGGGCTTTGAGGAGACCCAGTACTTC
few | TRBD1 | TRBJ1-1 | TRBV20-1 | CSARVGPGQGMGNTEAFF | TGCAGTGCTAGAGTGGGGCCGGGACAGGGTATGGGGAACACTGAAGCTTTCTTT
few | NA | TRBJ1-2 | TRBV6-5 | CASRRHGSNNYGYTF | TGTGCCAGCAGGAGGCACGGGTCTAATAACTATGGCTACACCTTC
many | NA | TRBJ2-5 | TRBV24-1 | CATSDPRATETQYF | TGTGCCACCAGTGACCCAAGGGCGACGGAGACCCAGTACTTC
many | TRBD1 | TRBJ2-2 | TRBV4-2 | CASSQRRTGVGELFF | TGTGCCAGCAGCCAGCGCCGGACAGGGGTCGGGGAGCTGTTTTTT
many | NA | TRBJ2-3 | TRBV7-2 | CASSLEVGRNTQYF | TGTGCCAGCAGCTTAGAGGTGGGACGGAATACGCAGTATTTT
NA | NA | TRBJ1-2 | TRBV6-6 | CASSYSGAGYGYTF | TGTGCCAGCAGTTACTCAGGGGCGGGCTATGGCTACACCTTC
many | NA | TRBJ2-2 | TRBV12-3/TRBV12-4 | CASSNTGELFF | TGTGCCAGCTCGAACACCGGGGAGCTGTTTTTT
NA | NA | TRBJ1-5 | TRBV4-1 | CASSQGARFNQPQHF | TGCGCCAGCAGCCAAGGCGCAAGGTTCAATCAGCCCCAGCATTTT
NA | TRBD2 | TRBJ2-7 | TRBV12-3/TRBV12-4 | CASSIGTSLYEQYF | TGTGCCAGCAGTATCGGGACTAGCTTGTACGAGCAGTACTTC
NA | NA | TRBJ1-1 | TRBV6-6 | CASSSWEYPAFF | TGTGCCAGCAGCTCGTGGGAATACCCAGCTTTCTTT
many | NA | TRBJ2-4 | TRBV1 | CTSSQGTGGLTLAKNIQYF | TGCACCAGCAGCCAAGGGACAGGGGGCCTTACCCTAGCCAAAAACATTCAGTACTTC
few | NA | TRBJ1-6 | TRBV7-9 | CASSLTATNSPLHF | TGTGCCAGCAGCTTGACGGCTACCAATTCACCCCTCCACTTT
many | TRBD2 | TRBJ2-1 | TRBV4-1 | CASSQKLAGYTYNEQFF | TGCGCCAGCAGCCAAAAACTAGCGGGGTATACCTACAATGAGCAGTTCTTC
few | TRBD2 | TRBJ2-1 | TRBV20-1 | CSARALAGLVNEQFF | TGCAGTGCTCGGGCATTAGCGGGGCTGGTAAATGAGCAGTTCTTC
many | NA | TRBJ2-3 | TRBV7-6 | CASSSGTPSDTQYF | TGTGCCAGCAGCTCCGGGACTCCTTCAGATACGCAGTATTTT
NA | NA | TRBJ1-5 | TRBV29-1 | CSPTPGVGQPQHF | TGCAGCCCCACCCCAGGGGTGGGTCAGCCCCAGCATTTT
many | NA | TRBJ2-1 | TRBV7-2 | CASSLGLYNEQFF | TGTGCCAGCAGCTTAGGGCTCTACAATGAGCAGTTCTTC
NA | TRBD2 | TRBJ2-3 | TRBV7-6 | CATRGLAITDTQYF | TGTGCCACCCGAGGACTAGCCATAACAGATACGCAGTATTTT
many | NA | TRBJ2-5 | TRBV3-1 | CASSHPQASQETQYF | TGTGCCAGCAGCCACCCGCAGGCCTCCCAAGAGACCCAGTACTTC
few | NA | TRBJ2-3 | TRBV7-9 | CASSPIKGSTDTQYF | TGTGCCAGCAGCCCCATAAAGGGCTCGACAGATACGCAGTATTTT
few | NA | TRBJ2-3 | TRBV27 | CASSLQGSDTQYF | TGTGCCAGCAGTTTACAGGGATCAGATACGCAGTATTTT
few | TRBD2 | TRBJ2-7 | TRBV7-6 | CASSVGLAYEQYF | TGTGCCAGCAGCGTAGGACTAGCATACGAGCAGTACTTC
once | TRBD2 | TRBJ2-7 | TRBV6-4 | CASSDSGGEQYF | TGTGCCAGCAGTGACTCGGGGGGGGAGCAGTACTTC
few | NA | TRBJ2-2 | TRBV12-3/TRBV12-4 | CATKITGQGPGELFF | TGTGCCACCAAGATTACAGGGCAGGGTCCCGGGGAGCTGTTTTTT
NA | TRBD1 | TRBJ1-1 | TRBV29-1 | CSVEVVGGQNTEAFF | TGCAGCGTTGAAGTGGTAGGGGGCCAGAACACTGAAGCTTTCTTT
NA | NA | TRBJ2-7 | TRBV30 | CAWSLVSAEQYF | TGTGCCTGGAGTTTGGTTTCCGCCGAGCAGTACTTC
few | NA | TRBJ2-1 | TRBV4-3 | CASSQDQVSNEQFF | TGCGCCAGCAGCCAAGATCAGGTCAGCAATGAGCAGTTCTTC
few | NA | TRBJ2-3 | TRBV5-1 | CASSPGRGGKTRDTQYF | TGCGCCAGCAGCCCTGGTAGGGGGGGTAAAACAAGAGATACGCAGTATTTT
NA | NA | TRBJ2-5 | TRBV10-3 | CAISDESQLKETQYF | TGTGCCATCAGTGACGAATCGCAGCTTAAAGAGACCCAGTACTTC
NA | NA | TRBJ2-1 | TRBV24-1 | CATSDAGHRSYNEQFF | TGTGCCACCAGTGATGCGGGACACCGCTCCTACAATGAGCAGTTCTTC
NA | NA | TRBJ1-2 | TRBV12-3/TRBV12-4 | CASSFGGVGLIYTF | TGTGCCAGCAGTTTCGGGGGTGTAGGATTGATCTACACCTTC
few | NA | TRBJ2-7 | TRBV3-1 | CASSLRGPGEQYF | TGTGCCAGCAGCCTACGCGGTCCCGGGGAGCAGTACTTC
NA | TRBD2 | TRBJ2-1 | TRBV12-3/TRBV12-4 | CASSFGTSGVF | TGTGCCAGCAGTTTTGGGACTAGCGGGGTCTTC
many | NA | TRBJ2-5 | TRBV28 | CASSLLVQETQYF | TGTGCCAGCAGTTTATTAGTCCAAGAGACCCAGTACTTC
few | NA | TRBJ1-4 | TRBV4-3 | CASSLVTDEKLFF | TGCGCCAGCAGTCTCGTGACAGACGAAAAACTGTTTTTT
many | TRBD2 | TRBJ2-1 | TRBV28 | CASSPPQLAGVVFF | TGTGCCAGCAGCCCCCCTCAACTAGCGGGGGTGGTGTTCTTC
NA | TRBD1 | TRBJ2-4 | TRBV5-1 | CASRRALDRVDIQYF | TGCGCCAGCAGACGAGCCCTCGACAGGGTGGACATTCAGTACTTC
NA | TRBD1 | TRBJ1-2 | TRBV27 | CASSSPNTGGDGYTF | TGTGCCAGCAGTTCCCCTAATACAGGGGGCGATGGCTACACCTTC
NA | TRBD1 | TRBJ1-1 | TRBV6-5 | CASRWDRGMNTEAFF | TGTGCCAGCAGGTGGGACAGGGGAATGAACACTGAAGCTTTCTTT
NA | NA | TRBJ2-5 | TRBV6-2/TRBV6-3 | CASSLRSTLTDQYF | TGTGCCAGCAGTTTAAGGTCCACCTTAACAGACCAGTACTTC
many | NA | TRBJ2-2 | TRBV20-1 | CSALVPNTGELFF | TGCAGTGCCCTAGTTCCTAACACCGGGGAGCTGTTTTTT
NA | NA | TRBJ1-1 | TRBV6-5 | CASSYHTGNTEAFF | TGTGCCAGCAGTTACCACACAGGGAACACTGAAGCTTTCTTT
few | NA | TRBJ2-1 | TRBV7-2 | CASSLGADSYNEQFF | TGTGCCAGCAGCTTAGGGGCGGACAGTTACAATGAGCAGTTCTTC
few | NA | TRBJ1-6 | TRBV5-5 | CASSWPEERNSPLHF | TGTGCCAGCAGCTGGCCCGAGGAGCGTAATTCACCCCTCCACTTT
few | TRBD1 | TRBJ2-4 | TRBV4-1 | CASSQEDTGGYIQYF | TGCGCCAGCAGCCAAGAGGATACAGGGGGCTACATTCAGTACTTC
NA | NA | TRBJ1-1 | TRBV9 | CASSGGGASTEAFF | TGTGCCAGCAGTGGAGGGGGGGCGAGCACTGAAGCTTTCTTT
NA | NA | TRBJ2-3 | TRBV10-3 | CAIKWAEGDTQYF | TGTGCCATCAAATGGGCCGAAGGAGATACGCAGTATTTT
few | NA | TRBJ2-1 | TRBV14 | CASSQGRAEQFF | TGTGCCAGCAGCCAAGGCAGGGCCGAGCAGTTCTTC
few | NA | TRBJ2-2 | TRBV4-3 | CASSPRVGGNTGELFF | TGCGCCAGCAGCCCCAGGGTGGGCGGTAACACCGGGGAGCTGTTTTTT
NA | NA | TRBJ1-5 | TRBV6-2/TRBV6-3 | CASREGGQPQHF | TGTGCCAGCAGGGAGGGTGGACAGCCCCAGCATTTT
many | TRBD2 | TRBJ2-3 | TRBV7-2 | CASSPLQRGGLSTDTQYF | TGTGCCAGCAGCCCACTTCAACGGGGAGGGCTCAGCACAGATACGCAGTATTTT